The 21 T cell receptor beta chains reported below all come from one sample, sequenced in a study of T cells in Graves' hyperthyroidism and ophthalmopathy. Amplification targeted TCR beta CDR3 regions from RNA transcripts. The HTBI primer set served for first-round RT-PCR of the TCR CDR3. TCRdb re-called the multiplex PCR reads with MiXCR, one entry per CDR3 protein. The table has approximately 300,000 distinct CDR3 sequences, around 15% seen once. Sequenced material: blood. These receptors were collected from a woman aged 60 to 75 with Graves' ophthalmopathy.

In its sample, this clonotype was seen many times. This chain joins TRBV6-1 and TRBJ2-7; 9 nucleotides agree with TRBD1. The J segment lost 3 bases and the V segment lost 5 bases, leaving 14 bases of the junction unmatched. The V gene's germline CDR1 is MNHNS and CDR2 SASEGT. CDR3 size: 17 residues. The CDR3 bases are TGTGCCAGCAGTCGACGGATCGCGGGACAGGGAGACTACGAGCAGTACTTC. It is translated as CASSRRIAGQGDYEQYF.

Many counts were recorded for this clonotype. This chain joins TRBV7-3 and TRBJ1-6; D unresolved. V was pared by 2 bases and J by 7 bases, with 6 bases between. The CDR3 is made up of 13 amino acids. Looked up from germline, CDR1 is SGHTA and CDR2 is FQGTGA. The CDR3 DNA sequence: TGTGCCAGCAGCTTACAGGAAAATTCACCCCTCCACTTT. It yields the protein CASSLQENSPLHF.

There are a few counts of this clonotype. V gene TRBV7-8 combines with J gene TRBJ2-6, with D maybe TRBD1 (6 bases). V was clipped by 8 bases and J by 2 bases, with 16 bases between them. The CDR3 is 16 amino acids. The germline CDR1 and CDR2 sequences are SGHVS and FQNEAQ. CDR3 nucleotides: TGTGCCAGCTCTCCGGGACAAACCCCTGGGGCCAACGTCCTGACTTTC. Translation: CASSPGQTPGANVLTF.

This rearrangement joins TRBV7-9 to TRBJ1-1, with D unresolved. Trimming removed 3 bases at V and 3 bases at J, with 5 bases between. Germline V gene data show CDR1 as SEHNR and CDR2 as FQNEAQ (reference sequence). The CDR3 runs to 12 residues. The DNA for the CDR3 is TGTGCCAGCAGCTTGGAATACACTGAAGCTTTCTTT. This translates into CASSLEYTEAFF.

About this clonotype itself: This may arise from a read error, as a much more abundant clone is one base away. The genes are TRBV12-5 and TRBJ2-3, with TRBD2 as a possible D gene (5 bases). Trimming removed 1 base from V and 4 bases from J, with 15 bases in between. The V gene's germline CDR1 is LGHNT and CDR2 FRNRAP. This CDR3 has 16 residues. CDR3: CASGLEGFLRADTQYF. CDR3 bases: TGTGCTAGTGGTTTGGAAGGATTTTTGAGGGCAGATACGCAGTATTTT.

V is TRBV7-8 and J is TRBJ1-3; TRBD1 is a possible D gene (5 bases). CDR3 length: 14 amino acids. The germline CDR1 and CDR2 sequences are SGHVS and FQNEAQ. The V and J ends lost 10 bases and 0 bases respectively, with 13 bases between them. The CDR3 here is CATVPGPSGNTIYF. CDR3 sequence (DNA): TGTGCCACCGTCCCGGGGCCCTCTGGAAACACCATATATTTT.

This clonotype was counted a few times. The gene calls are TRBV6-2 or TRBV6-3 and TRBJ1-5; the match to TRBD1 covers 7 bases. Trimming removed 9 bases from V and 2 bases from J; junction bases left unmatched: 10. Germline V CDR1 and CDR2: MNHEY, SVGEGT. This CDR3 region has 15 residues. CDR3 in amino acids: CASGIGGAGNQPQHF. As DNA, the CDR3 is TGTGCCAGTGGAATAGGGGGCGCGGGCAATCAGCCCCAGCATTTT.

The CDR3 region is CASSLPRTGGDEQFF. CDR3 DNA sequence: TGTGCCAGCAGTCTCCCTAGGACAGGGGGCGATGAGCAGTTCTTC. V usage is TRBV28 and J usage is TRBJ2-1, with 11 bases that match TRBD1. Germline-derived CDR1 and CDR2 are MDHEN and SYDVKM. With 5 bases clipped from V and 8 bases from J, the junction kept 8 bases outside the gene matches. This CDR3 is 15 amino acids long.

The chain uses TRBV2 and TRBJ2-4; 7 bases line up with TRBD1. With 8 bases clipped from V and 6 bases from J, the junction kept 7 bases outside the gene matches. CDR1 is SNHLY and CDR2 is FYNNEI in the germline V gene. This CDR3 spans 13 amino acids. CDR3: CASARDSGNIQYF. For the CDR3, the DNA is TGTGCCAGCGCCCGGGACAGTGGAAACATTCAGTACTTC.

J is TRBJ1-2 and V is TRBV5-8; 7 bases align to TRBD1. The germline CDR1 and CDR2 sequences are SGHTS and YDEGEE. The CDR3 contains 12 residues. With 4 bases clipped from V and 12 bases from J, the junction kept 9 bases outside the gene matches. The CDR3 DNA sequence: TGTGCCAGCAGCCAACCTCGTGGGACAGACACCTTC. Its protein is CASSQPRGTDTF. Combining the CDR3 with reference TRBV5-8 and TRBJ1-2 gives the whole variable domain EAGVTQSPTHLIKTRGQQATLRCSPISGHTSVYWYQQALGLGLQFLLWYDEGEERNRGNFPPRFSGRQFPNYSSELNVNALELEDSALYLCASSQPRGTDTFGSGTRLTVV.

This clonotype has a count of ten or more. The rearrangement joins TRBV12-3 or TRBV12-4 to TRBJ2-2; D is unresolved. V lost 3 bases and J 0 bases, leaving 8 bases between the germline ends. There are 15 residues in the CDR3. In DNA form, the CDR3 reads TGTGCCAGCAGTTTCTGGGGATCGAACACCGGGGAGCTGTTTTTT. Translating it yields CASSFWGSNTGELFF.

This clonotype has a count of ten or more. Here the CDR3 reads CASSEQSSYGYTF. CDR3 DNA sequence: TGTGCCAGCAGTGAACAGTCTTCCTATGGCTACACCTTC. The chain recombines TRBV12-3 or TRBV12-4 with TRBJ1-2, with D unclear. The CDR3 length is 13 residues. Trimming removed 5 bases at V and 4 bases at J, with 11 bases between.

This clonotype was detected ten times or more. The V call is TRBV9, the J call TRBJ2-3, with 9 bases lining up with TRBD1. From germline, CDR1 is SGDLS and CDR2 YYNGEE. The CDR3 runs to 16 residues. V dropped 2 bases and J dropped 5; count of bases not matched to a gene: 9. The CDR3 loop reads CASSVRRDRARDTQYF. The CDR3 DNA reads TGTGCCAGCAGCGTTCGCCGGGACAGGGCTCGAGATACGCAGTATTTT.

This clonotype has a handful of counts. The junction departs from the called germline gene at one end, perhaps through a read error. The chain combines TRBV20-1 with TRBJ1-1; TRBD1 matches 10 bases. The germline V gene has CDR1 DFQATT and CDR2 SNEGSKA (reference sequence). The CDR3 extends over 16 amino acids. CDR3 sequence (DNA): TGCAGTGCAAAGCCTCTTGGGGACAGGGGCACGGTAAGCATAGTCTTT. It is translated as CSAKPLGDRGTVSIVF.

In its sample, this clonotype was seen many times. The CDR3 region is CASSLRAFDQHF. The CDR3 DNA sequence: TGTGCCAGCAGTTTAAGGGCCTTTGACCAGCATTTT. The rearrangement links TRBV28 to TRBJ1-5; D is ambiguous. CDR3 size: 12 residues. V shed 2 bases and J shed 12 bases, with 11 bases lying between them. Germline lookup yields CDR1 MDHEN and CDR2 SYDVKM.

The chain combines TRBV20-1 with TRBJ2-7, with 8 bases fitting TRBD1. The germline CDR1 and CDR2 sequences are DFQATT and SNEGSKA (reference sequence). This CDR3 region has 16 residues. The ends lost 6 bases at V and 1 base at J; junction bases unmatched: 14. The CDR3 coding sequence is TGCAGTGCCAACAGCGCCCAGGGGGCCTCATCCTACGAGCAGTACTTC. This translates into CSANSAQGASSYEQYF.

This clonotype was counted between two and nine times. The chain combines TRBV20-1 with TRBJ1-2, with TRBD1 as a possible D gene (5 bases). This CDR3 contains 16 residues. Trimming removed 1 base at V and 6 bases at J, with 21 bases between. The germline CDR1 and CDR2 sequences are DFQATT and SNEGSKA (reference sequence). In DNA form, the CDR3 reads TGCAGTGCTAGAGGTTTCCCATTAATAGGGGAAGATGGCTACACCTTC. Translated, it gives CSARGFPLIGEDGYTF.

This clonotype showed up just a few times. The chain uses TRBV19 and TRBJ2-5; 9 bases are a match to TRBD1. This CDR3 spans 17 amino acids. Germline CDR1 reads LNHDA; CDR2 reads SQIVND (reference sequence). J was trimmed by 3 bases and V by 3 bases; bases with no gene match: 11. The CDR3 DNA sequence: TGTGCCAGTAGTATGTGGGAACGGACAGGGGAAAAAGAGACCCAGTACTTC. It translates to CASSMWERTGEKETQYF.

The chain has TRBV2 and TRBJ1-2, with TRBD1 identical over 7 bases. Per germline, CDR1 SNHLY and CDR2 FYNNEI. The V gene end was trimmed by 3 bases and the J gene end by 2 bases; junction bases not matched to a gene: 6. The CDR3 spans 15 residues. The CDR3 DNA reads TGTGCCAGCAGTGACCGGACAGGTAGCAACTATGGCTACACCTTC. This codes for CASSDRTGSNYGYTF.

This clonotype was seen at least ten times. This sequence joins TRBV4-1 and TRBJ2-7; a possible D gene is TRBD1 (5 bases). The CDR3 loop spans 17 amino acids. V lost 3 bases, J lost 8 bases, and 26 bases lay in between. CDR1 and CDR2 (germline): MGHRA, YSYEKL. CDR3 sequence (DNA): TGCGCCAGCAGCCATGACCCCAGCCCCAGGGCCATCCATCAGCAGTACTTC. Amino acids: CASSHDPSPRAIHQQYF.

This clonotype was found a few times. The chain links TRBV6-1 to TRBJ1-2; D remains ambiguous. The CDR3 has 13 amino acids. V was shortened by 3 bases and J by 4 bases, with 9 bases between the two germline ends. Germline V gene sequence: CDR1 MNHNS, CDR2 SASEGT. For the CDR3, the DNA is TGTGCCAGCAGTGAGGACGGAAGCTATGGCTACACCTTC. It is translated as CASSEDGSYGYTF.